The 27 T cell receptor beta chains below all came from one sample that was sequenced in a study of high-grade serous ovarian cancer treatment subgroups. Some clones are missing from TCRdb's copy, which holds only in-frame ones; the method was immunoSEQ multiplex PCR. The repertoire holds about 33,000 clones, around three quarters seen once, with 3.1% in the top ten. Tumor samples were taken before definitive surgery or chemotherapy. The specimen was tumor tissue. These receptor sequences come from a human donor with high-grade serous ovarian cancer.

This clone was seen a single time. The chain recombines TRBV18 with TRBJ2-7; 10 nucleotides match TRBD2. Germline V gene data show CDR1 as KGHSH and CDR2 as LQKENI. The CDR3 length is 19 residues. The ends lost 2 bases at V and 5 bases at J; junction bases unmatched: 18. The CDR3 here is CASSPGSRVPAGGPDEQYF. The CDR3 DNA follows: TGTGCCAGCTCACCAGGGAGTCGTGTTCCAGCGGGAGGGCCTGACGAGCAGTACTTC. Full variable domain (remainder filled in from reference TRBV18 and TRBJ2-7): NAGVMQNPRHLVRRRGQEARLRCSPMKGHSHVYWYRQLPEEGLKFMVYLQKENIIDESGMPKERFSAEFPKEGPSILRIQQVVRGDSAAYFCASSPGSRVPAGGPDEQYFGPGTRLTVT.

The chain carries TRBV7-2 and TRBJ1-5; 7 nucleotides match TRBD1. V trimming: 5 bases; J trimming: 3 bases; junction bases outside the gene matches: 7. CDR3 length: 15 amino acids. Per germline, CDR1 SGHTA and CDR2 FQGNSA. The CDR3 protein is CASSPGTVPNQPQHF. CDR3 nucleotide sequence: TGTGCCAGCAGCCCGGGGACAGTCCCCAATCAGCCCCAGCATTTT.

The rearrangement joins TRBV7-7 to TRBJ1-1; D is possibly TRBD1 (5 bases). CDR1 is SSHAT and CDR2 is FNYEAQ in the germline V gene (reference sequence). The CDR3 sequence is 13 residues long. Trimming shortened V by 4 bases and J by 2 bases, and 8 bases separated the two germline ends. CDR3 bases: TGTGCCAGCAGCTCGGACATCAACACTGAAGCTTTCTTT. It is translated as CASSSDINTEAFF.

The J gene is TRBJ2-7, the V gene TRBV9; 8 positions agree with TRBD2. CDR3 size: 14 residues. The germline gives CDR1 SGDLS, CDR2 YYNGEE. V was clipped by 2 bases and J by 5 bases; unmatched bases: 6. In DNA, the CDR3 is TGTGCCAGCAGCGTCGGGGGGGACGAGCACGAGCAGTACTTC. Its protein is CASSVGGDEHEQYF. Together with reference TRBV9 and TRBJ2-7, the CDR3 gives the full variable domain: DSGVTQTPKHLITATGQRVTLRCSPRSGDLSVYWYQQSLDQGLQFLIQYYNGEERAKGNILERFSAQQFPDLHSELNLSSLELGDSALYFCASSVGGDEHEQYFGPGTRLTVT.

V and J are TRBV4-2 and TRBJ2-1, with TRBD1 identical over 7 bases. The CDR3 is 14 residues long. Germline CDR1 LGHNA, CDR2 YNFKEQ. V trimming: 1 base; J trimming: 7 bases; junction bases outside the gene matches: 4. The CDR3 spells CASSQAGTVNEQFF. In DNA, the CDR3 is TGTGCCAGCAGCCAAGCTGGGACAGTTAATGAGCAGTTCTTC.

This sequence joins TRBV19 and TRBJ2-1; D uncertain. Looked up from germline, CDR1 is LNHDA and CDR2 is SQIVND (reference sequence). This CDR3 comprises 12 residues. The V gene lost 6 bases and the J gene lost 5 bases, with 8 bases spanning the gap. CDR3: CASSRRDNEQFF. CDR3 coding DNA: TGTGCCAGTAGCCGGAGAGACAATGAGCAGTTCTTC.

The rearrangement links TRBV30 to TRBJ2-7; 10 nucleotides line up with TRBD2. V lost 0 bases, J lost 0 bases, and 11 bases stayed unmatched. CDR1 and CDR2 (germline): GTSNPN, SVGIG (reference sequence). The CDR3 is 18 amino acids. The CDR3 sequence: CAWSVSLSTSGDSYEQYF. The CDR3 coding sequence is TGTGCCTGGAGTGTATCCCTCTCTACTAGCGGGGACTCCTACGAGCAGTACTTC.

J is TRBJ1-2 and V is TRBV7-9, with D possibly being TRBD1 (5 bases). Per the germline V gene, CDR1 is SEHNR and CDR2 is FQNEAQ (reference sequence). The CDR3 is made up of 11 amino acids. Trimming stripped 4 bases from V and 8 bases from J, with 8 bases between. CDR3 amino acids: CASSWDGGYTF. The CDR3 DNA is TGTGCCAGCAGCTGGGACGGAGGCTACACCTTC.

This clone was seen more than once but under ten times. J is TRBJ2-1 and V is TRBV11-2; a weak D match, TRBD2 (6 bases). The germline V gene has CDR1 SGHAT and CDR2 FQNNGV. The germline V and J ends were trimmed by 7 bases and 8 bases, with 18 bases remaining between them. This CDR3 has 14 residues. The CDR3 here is CASTLTGVPHEQFF. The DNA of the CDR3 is TGTGCCAGCACCTTGACGGGAGTTCCCCATGAGCAGTTCTTC.

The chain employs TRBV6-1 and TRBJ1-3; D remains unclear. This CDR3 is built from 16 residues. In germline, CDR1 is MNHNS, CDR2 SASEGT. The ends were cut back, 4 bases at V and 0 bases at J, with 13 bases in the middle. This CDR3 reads CASSVGVPHSGNTIYF. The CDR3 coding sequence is TGTGCCAGCAGTGTCGGGGTCCCTCACTCTGGAAACACCATATATTTT.

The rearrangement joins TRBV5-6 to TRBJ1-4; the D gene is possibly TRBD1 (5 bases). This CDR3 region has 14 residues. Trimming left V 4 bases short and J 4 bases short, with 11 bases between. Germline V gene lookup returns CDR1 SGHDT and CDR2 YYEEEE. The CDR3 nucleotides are TGTGCCAGCAGCCCCGGGGGGGGTAATGAAAAACTGTTTTTT. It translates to CASSPGGGNEKLFF. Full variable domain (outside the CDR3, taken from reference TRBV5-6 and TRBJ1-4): DAGVTQSPTHLIKTRGQQVTLRCSPKSGHDTVSWYQQALGQGPQFIFQYYEEEERQRGNFPDRFSGHQFPNYSSELNVNALLLGDSALYLCASSPGGGNEKLFFGSGTQLSVL.

The CDR3 sequence is CASREGHEQYF. DNA of the CDR3: TGCGCCAGCAGGGAGGGCCACGAGCAGTACTTC. This chain uses TRBV10-2 with TRBJ2-7; possibly TRBD2 for D (6 bases). Germline lookup yields CDR1 WSHSY and CDR2 SAAADI. Trimming shortened V by 6 bases and J by 5 bases, and 8 bases separated the two germline ends. This CDR3 has 11 residues.

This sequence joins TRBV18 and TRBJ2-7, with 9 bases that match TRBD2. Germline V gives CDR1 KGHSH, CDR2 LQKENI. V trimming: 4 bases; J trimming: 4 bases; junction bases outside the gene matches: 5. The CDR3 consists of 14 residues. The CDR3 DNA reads TGTGCCAGCTCACGGCGCGGGAGGGAGTACGAGCAGTACTTC. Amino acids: CASSRRGREYEQYF. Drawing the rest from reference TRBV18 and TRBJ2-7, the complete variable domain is NAGVMQNPRHLVRRRGQEARLRCSPMKGHSHVYWYRQLPEEGLKFMVYLQKENIIDESGMPKERFSAEFPKEGPSILRIQQVVRGDSAAYFCASSRRGREYEQYFGPGTRLTVT.

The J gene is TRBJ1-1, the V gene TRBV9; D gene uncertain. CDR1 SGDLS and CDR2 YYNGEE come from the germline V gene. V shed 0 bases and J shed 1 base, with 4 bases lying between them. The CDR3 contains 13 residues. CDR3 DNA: TGTGCCAGCAGCGTAGGTCCGAACACTGAAGCTTTCTTT. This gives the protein CASSVGPNTEAFF.

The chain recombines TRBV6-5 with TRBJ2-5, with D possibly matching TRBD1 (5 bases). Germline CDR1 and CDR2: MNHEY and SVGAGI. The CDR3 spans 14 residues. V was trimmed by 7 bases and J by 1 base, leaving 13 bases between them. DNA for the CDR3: TGTGCCAGCATGTCAGGGTCGTTCCAAGAGACCCAGTACTTC. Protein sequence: CASMSGSFQETQYF.

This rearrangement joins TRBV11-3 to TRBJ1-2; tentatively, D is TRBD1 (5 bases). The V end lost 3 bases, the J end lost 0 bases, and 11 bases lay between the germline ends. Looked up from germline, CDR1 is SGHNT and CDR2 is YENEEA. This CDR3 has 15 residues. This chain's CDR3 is CASSFGGAPNYGYTF. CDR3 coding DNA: TGTGCCAGCAGCTTCGGAGGGGCCCCTAACTATGGCTACACCTTC. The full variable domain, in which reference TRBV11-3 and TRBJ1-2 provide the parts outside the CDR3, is EAGVVQSPRYKIIEKKQPVAFWCNPISGHNTLYWYLQNLGQGPELLIRYENEEAVDDSQLPKDRFSAERLKGVDSTLKIQPAELGDSAVYLCASSFGGAPNYGYTFGSGTRLTVV.

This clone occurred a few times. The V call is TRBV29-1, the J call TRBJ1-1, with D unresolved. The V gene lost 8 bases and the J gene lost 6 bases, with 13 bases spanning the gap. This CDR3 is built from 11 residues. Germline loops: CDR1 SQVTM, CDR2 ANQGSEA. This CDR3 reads CSLLSDAEAFF. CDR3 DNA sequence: TGCAGCCTACTTTCCGACGCTGAAGCTTTCTTT.

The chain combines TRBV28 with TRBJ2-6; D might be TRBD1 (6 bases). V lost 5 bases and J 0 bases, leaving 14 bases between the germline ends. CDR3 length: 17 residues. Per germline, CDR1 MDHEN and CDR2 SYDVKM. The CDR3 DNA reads TGTGCCAGCAGTCCCAGGGGTTTCAGCTCTGGGGCCAACGTCCTGACTTTC. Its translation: CASSPRGFSSGANVLTF.

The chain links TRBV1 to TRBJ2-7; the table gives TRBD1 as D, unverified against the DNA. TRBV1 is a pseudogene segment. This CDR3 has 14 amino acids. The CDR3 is CTSSRGTGGYEQYF. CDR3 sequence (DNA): TGCACCAGCAGCCGAGGGACAGGGGGCTACGAGCAGTACTTC.

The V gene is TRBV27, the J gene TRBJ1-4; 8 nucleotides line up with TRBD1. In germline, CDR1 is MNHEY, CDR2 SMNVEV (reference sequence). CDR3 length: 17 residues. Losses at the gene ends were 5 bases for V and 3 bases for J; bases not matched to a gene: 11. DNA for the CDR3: TGTGCCAGCAGTCCATCATCCAGGGGGCGGGCTAATGAAAAACTGTTTTTT. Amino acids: CASSPSSRGRANEKLFF.

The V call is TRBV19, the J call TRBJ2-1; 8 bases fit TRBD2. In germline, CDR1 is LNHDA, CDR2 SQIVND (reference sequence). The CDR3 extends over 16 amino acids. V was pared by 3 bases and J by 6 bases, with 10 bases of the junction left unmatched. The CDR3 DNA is TGTGCCAGTAGTATCCTCCGGGGGGGGTTCGGCAATGAGCAGTTCTTC. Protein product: CASSILRGGFGNEQFF.

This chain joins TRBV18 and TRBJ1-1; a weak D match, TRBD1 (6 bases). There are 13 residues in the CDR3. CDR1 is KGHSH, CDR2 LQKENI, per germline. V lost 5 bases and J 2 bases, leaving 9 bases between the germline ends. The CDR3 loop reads CASSGQSNTEAFF. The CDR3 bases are TGTGCCAGCTCAGGACAGAGTAACACTGAAGCTTTCTTT.

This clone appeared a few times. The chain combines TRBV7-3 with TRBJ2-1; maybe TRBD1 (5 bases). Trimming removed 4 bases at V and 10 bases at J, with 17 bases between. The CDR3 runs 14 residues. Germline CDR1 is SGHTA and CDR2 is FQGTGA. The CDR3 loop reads CASSSNDRPWEQFF. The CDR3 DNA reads TGTGCCAGCAGCTCGAATGACAGACCCTGGGAGCAGTTCTTC.

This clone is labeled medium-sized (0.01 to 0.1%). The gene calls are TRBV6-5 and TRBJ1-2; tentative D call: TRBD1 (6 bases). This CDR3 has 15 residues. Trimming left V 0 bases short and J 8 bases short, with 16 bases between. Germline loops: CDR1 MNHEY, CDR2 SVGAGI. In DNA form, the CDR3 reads TGTGCCAGCAGTTACTCGGTGGGACACGATATGGGCTACACCTTC. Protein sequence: CASSYSVGHDMGYTF.

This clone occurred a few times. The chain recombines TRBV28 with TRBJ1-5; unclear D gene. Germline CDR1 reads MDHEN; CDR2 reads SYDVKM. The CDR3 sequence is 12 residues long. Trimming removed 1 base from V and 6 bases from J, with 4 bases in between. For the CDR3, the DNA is TGTGCCAGCAGTTTATTAAGTCAGCCCCAGCATTTT. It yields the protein CASSLLSQPQHF.

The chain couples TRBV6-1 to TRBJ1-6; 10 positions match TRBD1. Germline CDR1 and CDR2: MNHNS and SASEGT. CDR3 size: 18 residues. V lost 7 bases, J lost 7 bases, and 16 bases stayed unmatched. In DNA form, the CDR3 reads TGTGCCAGCACTCAAGCAAGGGGACAGGGGTTGAAGAATTCACCCCTCCACTTT. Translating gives CASTQARGQGLKNSPLHF.

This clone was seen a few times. DNA of the CDR3: TGTGCCAGCACCATGGACTCTCCCGCCGGGACAGGGAGGACAGATACGCAGTATTTT. Translating gives CASTMDSPAGTGRTDTQYF. V is TRBV5-4 and J is TRBJ2-3; the match to TRBD1 covers 9 bases. Germline CDR1 SGHNT, CDR2 YYREEE (reference sequence). This CDR3 contains 19 residues. V lost 6 bases to trimming and J lost 3 bases; unmatched junction nucleotides: 20.